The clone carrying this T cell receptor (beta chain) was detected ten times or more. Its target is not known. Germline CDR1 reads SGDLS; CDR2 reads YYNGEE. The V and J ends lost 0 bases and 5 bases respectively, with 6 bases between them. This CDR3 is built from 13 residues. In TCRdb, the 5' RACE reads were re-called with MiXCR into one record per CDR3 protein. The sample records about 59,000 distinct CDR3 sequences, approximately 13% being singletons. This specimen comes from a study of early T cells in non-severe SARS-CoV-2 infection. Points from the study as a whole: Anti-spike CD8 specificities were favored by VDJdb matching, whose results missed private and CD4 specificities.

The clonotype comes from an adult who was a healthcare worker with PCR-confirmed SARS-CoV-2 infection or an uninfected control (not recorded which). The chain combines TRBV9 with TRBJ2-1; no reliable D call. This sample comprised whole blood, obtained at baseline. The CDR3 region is CASSVGINNEQFF. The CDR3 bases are TGTGCCAGCAGCGTAGGAATAAACAATGAGCAGTTCTTC.